This TCR beta chain was recorded in a study of OX40 agonist ivuxolimab in advanced cancers. In terms of the full investigation: Ivuxolimab, which targeted the costimulatory receptor OX40 (CD134), was an agonistic, fully human IgG2 monoclonal antibody. Intravenous ivuxolimab was administered to patients every 2 weeks at six dose levels: 0.01, 0.1, 0.3, 1.5, 3 and 10 mg/kg. Among the approximately 50 dose-escalation patients, some 19 had hepatocellular carcinoma, approximately 15 melanoma, 9 renal cell carcinoma and 9 head and neck cancer. A male proportion of 75% to 85% and a mean age of approximately 60 years, ranging from about 23 to 90, were recorded for the dose-escalation cohort. Patients were allowed to have had prior anti-PD-1, anti-PD-L1 or anti-CTLA-4 therapy, and 40% to 45% of the dose-escalation patients had previously received checkpoint inhibitors. Three dose-escalation patients achieved partial responses, one with hepatocellular carcinoma and two with cutaneous melanoma. Peripheral TCRbeta sequencing was intended to test whether TCR sequence diversity was altered and clonal T-cell expansion was caused by ivuxolimab. The monotherapy dose-escalation portion (N = 52 patients) of the phase I ivuxolimab trial is reported in the paper. Overall results and qualifications from the work: Low levels of normalized T-cell clonal expansion were also shown by some nonresponding patients. In the 0.1-3.0 mg/kg groups, partial responders had among the lowest normalized peripheral clonal expansion, particularly in CD8+ T cells. Clonal expansion of both CD4+ and CD8+ blood T cells was observed from baseline to week 6 at doses 0.1 to 3.0 mg/kg. Antigen specificity was not determined for the clonally expanded peripheral T cells. After ivuxolimab, more expanded clones were found on average in CD8+ T cells than in CD4+ T cells.

This clone was seen only once. The antigen it binds to is not known. The record has no base qualities; no much larger clone is one base away. Patients with a history of autoimmune disease or receiving systemic immunosuppression were excluded from the trial. Peripheral blood for TCR sequencing was collected from all dose cohorts at baseline, on cycle 4 day 1, and on cycle 7 day 1. The samples were drawn from a first-in-human, open-label, multicenter phase I dose-escalation trial of ivuxolimab. Adults with locally advanced or metastatic melanoma, renal cell, hepatocellular, or head and neck squamous cell carcinoma were enrolled in the trial. CD4+ and CD8+ T cells were sorted separately from peripheral blood before TCR sequencing. The CDR1 and CDR2 encoded by the germline V gene are MGHDK and SYGVNS. The CDR3 covers 15 residues, taking in both the cysteine and the phenylalanine. Of all the DNA, just the CDR3 is kept, 45 bases in frame from base 1. V is pared back by 4 bases and J by 3 bases, with 16 bases lying between the germline termini.

For sequencing of the TCRbeta CDR3 region, genomic DNA was extracted from the sorted cells. The immunoSEQ Assay was used for sequencing of TCRbeta CDR3 regions. In its TCRdb copy, this immuneACCESS table keeps in-frame sequences only and misses some clones. Where compared with another copy, unresolved V genes explain less than half of these, and the others have no known cause. Here the sample has about 40,000 clones; around 90% occur a single time. Under 15% of the sample rests with the top ten. The receptor was isolated from an adult with an advanced solid tumor such as melanoma, head and neck, liver or kidney cancer. This specimen consisted of CD4+ or CD8+ T cells sorted from blood, obtained in a trial of the OX40 agonist ivuxolimab. The sequence is built from TRBV25-1 and TRBJ2-7, and TRBD1 may be the D gene, going by 6 matching bases. For the CDR3, the sequence is CASSGNRVGDYEQYF. The bases read TGTGCCAGCAGTGGAAACAGGGTGGGTGACTACGAGCAGTACTTC.